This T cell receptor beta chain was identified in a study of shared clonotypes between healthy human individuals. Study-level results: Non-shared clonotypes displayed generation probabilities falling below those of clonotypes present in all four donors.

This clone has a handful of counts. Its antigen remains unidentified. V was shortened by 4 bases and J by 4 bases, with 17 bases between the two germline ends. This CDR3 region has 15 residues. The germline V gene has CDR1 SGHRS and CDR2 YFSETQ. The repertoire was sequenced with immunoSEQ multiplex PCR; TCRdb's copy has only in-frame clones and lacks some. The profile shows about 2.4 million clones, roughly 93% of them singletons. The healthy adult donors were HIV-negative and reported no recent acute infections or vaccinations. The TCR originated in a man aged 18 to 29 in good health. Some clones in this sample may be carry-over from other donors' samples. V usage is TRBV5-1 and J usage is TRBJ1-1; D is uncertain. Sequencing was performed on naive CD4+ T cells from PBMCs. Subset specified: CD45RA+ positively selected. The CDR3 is CASSPGISVGTEAFF. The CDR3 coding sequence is TGCGCCAGCAGCCCCGGTATTTCCGTGGGCACTGAAGCTTTCTTT.